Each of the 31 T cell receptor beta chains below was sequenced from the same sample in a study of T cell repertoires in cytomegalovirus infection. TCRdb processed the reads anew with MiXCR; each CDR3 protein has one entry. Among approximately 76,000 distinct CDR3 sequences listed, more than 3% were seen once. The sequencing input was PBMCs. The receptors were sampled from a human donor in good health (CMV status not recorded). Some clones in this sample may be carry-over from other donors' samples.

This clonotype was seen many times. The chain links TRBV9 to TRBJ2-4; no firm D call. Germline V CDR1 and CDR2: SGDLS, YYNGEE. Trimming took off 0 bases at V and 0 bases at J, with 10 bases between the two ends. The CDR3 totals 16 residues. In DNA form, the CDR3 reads TGTGCCAGCAGCGTAGGTCTCGATCTAGCCAAAAACATTCAGTACTTC. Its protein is CASSVGLDLAKNIQYF.

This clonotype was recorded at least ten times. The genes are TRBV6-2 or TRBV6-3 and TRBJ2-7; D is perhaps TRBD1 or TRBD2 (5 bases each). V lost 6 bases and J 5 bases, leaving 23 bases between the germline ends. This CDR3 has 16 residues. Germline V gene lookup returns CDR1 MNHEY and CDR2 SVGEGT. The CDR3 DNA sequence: TGTGCCAGCAGAGGGACCGGTTGGCAGCTCCTAAACGAGCAGTACTTC. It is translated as CASRGTGWQLLNEQYF.

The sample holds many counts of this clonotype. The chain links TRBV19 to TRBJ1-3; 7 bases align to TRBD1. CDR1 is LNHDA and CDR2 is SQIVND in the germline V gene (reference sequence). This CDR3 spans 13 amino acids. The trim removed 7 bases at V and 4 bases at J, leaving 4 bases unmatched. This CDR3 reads CASTRGQGNTIYF. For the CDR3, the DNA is TGTGCCAGTACAAGGGGGCAAGGAAACACCATATATTTT.

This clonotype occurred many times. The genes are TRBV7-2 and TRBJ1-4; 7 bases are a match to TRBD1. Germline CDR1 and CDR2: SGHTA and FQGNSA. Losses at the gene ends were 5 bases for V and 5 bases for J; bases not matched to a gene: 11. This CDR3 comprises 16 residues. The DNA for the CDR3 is TGTGCCAGCAGCAGACACCGGGACAGTCTCAATGAAAAACTGTTTTTT. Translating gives CASSRHRDSLNEKLFF. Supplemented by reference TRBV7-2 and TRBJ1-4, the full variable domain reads GAGVSQSPSNKVTEKGKDVELRCDPISGHTALYWYRQSLGQGLEFLIYFQGNSAPDKSGLPSDRFSAERTGGSVSTLTIQRTQQEDSAVYLCASSRHRDSLNEKLFFGSGTQLSVL.

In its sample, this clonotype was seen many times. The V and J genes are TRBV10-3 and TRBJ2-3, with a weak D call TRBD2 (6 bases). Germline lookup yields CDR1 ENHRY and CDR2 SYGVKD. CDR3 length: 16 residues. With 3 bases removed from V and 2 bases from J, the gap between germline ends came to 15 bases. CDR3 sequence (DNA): TGTGCCATCAGTGACGGGGCGGGGACCCTCACAGATACGCAGTATTTT. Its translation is CAISDGAGTLTDTQYF.

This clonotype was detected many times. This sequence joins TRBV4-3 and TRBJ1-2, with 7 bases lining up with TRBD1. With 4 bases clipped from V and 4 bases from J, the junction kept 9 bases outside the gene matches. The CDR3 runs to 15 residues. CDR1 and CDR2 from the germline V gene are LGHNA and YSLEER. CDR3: CASSPYRGSSYGYTF. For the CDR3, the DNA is TGCGCCAGCAGCCCTTACAGGGGTAGCTCCTATGGCTACACCTTC.

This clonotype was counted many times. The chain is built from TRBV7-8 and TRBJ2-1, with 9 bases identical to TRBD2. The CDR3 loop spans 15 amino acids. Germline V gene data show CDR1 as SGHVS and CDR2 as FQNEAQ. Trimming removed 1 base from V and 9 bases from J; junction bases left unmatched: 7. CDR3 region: CASSLGRGGLGEQFF. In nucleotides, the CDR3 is TGTGCCAGCAGCTTAGGGCGGGGGGGCCTGGGTGAGCAGTTCTTC.

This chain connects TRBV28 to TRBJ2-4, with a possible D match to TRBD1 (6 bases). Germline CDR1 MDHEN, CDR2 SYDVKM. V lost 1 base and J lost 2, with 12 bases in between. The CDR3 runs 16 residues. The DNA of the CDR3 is TGTGCCAGCAGTTTATTTATGACAGGCTCCAAAAACATTCAGTACTTC. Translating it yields CASSLFMTGSKNIQYF.

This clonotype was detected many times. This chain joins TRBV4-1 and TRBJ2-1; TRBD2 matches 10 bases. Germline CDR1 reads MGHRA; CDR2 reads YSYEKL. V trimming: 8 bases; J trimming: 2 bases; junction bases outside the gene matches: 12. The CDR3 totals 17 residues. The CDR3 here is CASSPKGAGGPYNEQFF. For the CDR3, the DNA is TGCGCCAGCTCACCAAAAGGAGCGGGGGGGCCCTACAATGAGCAGTTCTTC.

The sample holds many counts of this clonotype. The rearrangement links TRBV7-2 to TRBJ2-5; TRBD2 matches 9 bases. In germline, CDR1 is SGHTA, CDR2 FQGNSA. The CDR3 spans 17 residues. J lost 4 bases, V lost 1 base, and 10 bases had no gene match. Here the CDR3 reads CASSLDLWRGGGETQYF. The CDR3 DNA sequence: TGTGCCAGCAGCTTAGATTTGTGGCGGGGGGGCGGAGAGACCCAGTACTTC.

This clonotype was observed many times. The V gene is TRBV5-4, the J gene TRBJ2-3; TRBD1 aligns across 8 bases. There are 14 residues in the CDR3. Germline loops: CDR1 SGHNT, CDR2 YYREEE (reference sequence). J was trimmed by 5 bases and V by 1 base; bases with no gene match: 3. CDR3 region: CASSLTGGKDTQYF. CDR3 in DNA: TGTGCCAGCAGCTTGACAGGGGGTAAAGATACGCAGTATTTT.

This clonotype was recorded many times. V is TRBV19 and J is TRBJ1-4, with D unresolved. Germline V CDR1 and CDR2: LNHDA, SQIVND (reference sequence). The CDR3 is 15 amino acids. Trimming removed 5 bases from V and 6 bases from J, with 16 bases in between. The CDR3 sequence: CASSSPGRTYEKLFF. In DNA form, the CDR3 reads TGTGCCAGTAGTTCGCCCGGAAGGACCTATGAAAAACTGTTTTTT.

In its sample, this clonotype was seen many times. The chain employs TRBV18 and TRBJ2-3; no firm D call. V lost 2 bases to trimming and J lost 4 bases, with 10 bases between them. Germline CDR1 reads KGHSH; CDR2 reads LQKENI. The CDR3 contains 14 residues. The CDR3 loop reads CASSPVPGSDTQYF. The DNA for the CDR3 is TGTGCCAGCTCACCAGTCCCGGGTTCAGATACGCAGTATTTT.

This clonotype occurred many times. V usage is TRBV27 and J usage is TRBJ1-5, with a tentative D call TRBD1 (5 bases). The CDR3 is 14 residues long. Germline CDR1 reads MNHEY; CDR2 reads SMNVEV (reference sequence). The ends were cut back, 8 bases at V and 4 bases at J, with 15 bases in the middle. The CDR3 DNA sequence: TGTGCCAGCCGGGACCTTTCTGGAAATCAGCCCCAGCATTTT. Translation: CASRDLSGNQPQHF.

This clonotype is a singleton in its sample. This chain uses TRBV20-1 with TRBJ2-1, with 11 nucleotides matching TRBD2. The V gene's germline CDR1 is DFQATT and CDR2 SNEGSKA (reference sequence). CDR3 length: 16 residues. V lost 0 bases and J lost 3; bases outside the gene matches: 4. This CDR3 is CSAREPLAGGYNEQFF. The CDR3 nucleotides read TGCAGTGCTAGAGAACCCCTAGCGGGGGGCTACAATGAGCAGTTCTTC.

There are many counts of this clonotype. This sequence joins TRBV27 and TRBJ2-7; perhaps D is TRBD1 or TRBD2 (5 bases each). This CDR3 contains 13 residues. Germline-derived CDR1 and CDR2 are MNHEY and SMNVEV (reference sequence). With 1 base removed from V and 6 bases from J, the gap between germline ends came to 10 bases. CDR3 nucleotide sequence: TGTGCCAGCAGTTTATTGAGAGGGACCGAGCAGTACTTC. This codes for CASSLLRGTEQYF.

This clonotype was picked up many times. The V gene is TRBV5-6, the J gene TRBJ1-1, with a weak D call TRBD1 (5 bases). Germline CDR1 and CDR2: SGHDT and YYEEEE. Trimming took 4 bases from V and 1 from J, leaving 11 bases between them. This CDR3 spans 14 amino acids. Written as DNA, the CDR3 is TGTGCCAGCAGCGGGGGACCTAGGAACACTGAAGCTTTCTTT. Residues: CASSGGPRNTEAFF.

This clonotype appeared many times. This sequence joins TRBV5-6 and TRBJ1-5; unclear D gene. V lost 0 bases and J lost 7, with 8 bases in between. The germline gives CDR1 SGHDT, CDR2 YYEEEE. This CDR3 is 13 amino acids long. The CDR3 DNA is TGTGCCAGCAGCTTGGGCGGAACCCAGCCCCAGCATTTT. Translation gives CASSLGGTQPQHF.

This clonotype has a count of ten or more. The CDR3 here is CASSSEIAGTDTQYF. The CDR3 bases are TGTGCCAGCAGCTCCGAGATAGCGGGCACAGATACGCAGTATTTT. This chain joins TRBV7-4 and TRBJ2-3; possible D gene TRBD2, 6 bases. V was trimmed by 4 bases and J by 1 base, leaving 12 bases between them. The CDR3 sequence is 15 residues long. Germline assignment: CDR1 SGHVT and CDR2 SQSDAQ.

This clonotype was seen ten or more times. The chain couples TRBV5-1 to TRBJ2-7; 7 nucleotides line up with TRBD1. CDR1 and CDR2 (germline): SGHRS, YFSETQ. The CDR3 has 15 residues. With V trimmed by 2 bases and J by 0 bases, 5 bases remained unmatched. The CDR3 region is CASSFEGASSYEQYF. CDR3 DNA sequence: TGCGCCAGCAGCTTCGAGGGGGCGAGCTCCTACGAGCAGTACTTC.

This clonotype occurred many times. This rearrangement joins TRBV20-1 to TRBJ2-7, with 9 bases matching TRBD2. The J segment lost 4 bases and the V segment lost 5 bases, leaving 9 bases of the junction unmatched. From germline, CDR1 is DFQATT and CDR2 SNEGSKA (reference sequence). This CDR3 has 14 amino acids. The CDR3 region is CSAPVYSGGYEQYF. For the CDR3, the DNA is TGCAGTGCTCCCGTCTACAGCGGGGGGTACGAGCAGTACTTC.

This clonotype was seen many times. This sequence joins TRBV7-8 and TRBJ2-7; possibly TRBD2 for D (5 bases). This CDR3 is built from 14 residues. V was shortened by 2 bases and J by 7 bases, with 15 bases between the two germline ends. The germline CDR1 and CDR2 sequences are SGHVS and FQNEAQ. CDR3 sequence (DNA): TGTGCCAGCAGCTTATTATTAGTATCGGGAGAGCAGTACTTC. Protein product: CASSLLLVSGEQYF. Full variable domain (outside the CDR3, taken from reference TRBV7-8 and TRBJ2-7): GAGVSQSPRYKVAKRGQDVALRCDPISGHVSLFWYQQALGQGPEFLTYFQNEAQLDKSGLPSDRFFAERPEGSVSTLKIQRTQQEDSAVYLCASSLLLVSGEQYFGPGTRLTVT.

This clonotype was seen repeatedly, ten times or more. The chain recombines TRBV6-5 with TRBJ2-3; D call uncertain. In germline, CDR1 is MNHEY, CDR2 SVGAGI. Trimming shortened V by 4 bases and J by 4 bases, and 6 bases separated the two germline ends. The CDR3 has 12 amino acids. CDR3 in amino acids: CASSSQADTQYF. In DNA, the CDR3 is TGTGCCAGCAGTTCTCAGGCAGATACGCAGTATTTT.

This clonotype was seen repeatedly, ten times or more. CDR3 loop: CASSPTSGGADEQFF. The CDR3 DNA is TGTGCCAGCTCACCAACGAGCGGGGGGGCGGATGAGCAGTTCTTC. The chain is built from TRBV18 and TRBJ2-1; 10 bases match TRBD2. The CDR3 is made up of 15 amino acids. Germline values: CDR1 KGHSH, CDR2 LQKENI. V gave up 2 bases and J gave up 8 bases; unmatched junction bases: 6.

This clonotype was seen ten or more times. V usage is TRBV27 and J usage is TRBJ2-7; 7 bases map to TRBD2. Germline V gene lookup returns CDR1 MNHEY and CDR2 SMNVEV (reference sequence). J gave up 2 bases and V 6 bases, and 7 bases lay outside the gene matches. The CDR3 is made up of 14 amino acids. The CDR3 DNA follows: TGTGCCAGCAGCGCAGCGGGGACGGCCTACGAGCAGTACTTC. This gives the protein CASSAAGTAYEQYF.

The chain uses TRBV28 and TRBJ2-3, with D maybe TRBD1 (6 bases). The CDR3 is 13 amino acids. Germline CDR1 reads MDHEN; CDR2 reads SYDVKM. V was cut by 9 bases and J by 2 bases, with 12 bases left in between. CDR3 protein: CASCQGLTDTQYF. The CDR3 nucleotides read TGTGCCAGTTGTCAGGGGCTCACAGATACGCAGTATTTT.

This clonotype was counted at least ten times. The CDR3 here is CAISDTGTRNEKLFF. The CDR3 DNA sequence: TGTGCCATCAGTGACACCGGTACCCGTAATGAAAAACTGTTTTTT. V and J are TRBV10-3 and TRBJ1-4; no definite D call. The CDR3 length is 15 residues. V was cut by 3 bases and J by 4 bases, with 12 bases left in between. Per germline, CDR1 ENHRY and CDR2 SYGVKD.

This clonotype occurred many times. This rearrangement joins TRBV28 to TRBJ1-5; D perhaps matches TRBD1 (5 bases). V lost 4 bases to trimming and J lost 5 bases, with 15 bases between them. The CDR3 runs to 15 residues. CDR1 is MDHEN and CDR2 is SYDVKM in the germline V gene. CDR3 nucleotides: TGTGCCAGCAGTTCGCTCGGGGGGGTCCATCAGCCCCAGCATTTT. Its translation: CASSSLGGVHQPQHF.

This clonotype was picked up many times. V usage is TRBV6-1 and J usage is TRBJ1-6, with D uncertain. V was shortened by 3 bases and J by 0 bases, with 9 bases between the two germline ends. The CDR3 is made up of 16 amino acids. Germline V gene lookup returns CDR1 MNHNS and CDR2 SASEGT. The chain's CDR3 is CASSETTSSYNSPLHF. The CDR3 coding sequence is TGTGCCAGCAGTGAGACGACTAGCTCCTATAATTCACCCCTCCACTTT.

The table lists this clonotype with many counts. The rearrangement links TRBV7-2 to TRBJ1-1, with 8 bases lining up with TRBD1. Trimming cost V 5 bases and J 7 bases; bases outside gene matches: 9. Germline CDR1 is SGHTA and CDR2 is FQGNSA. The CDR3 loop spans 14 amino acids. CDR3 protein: CASSDRRTGSEAFF. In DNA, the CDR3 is TGTGCCAGCAGCGACCGGAGGACAGGGAGTGAAGCTTTCTTT.

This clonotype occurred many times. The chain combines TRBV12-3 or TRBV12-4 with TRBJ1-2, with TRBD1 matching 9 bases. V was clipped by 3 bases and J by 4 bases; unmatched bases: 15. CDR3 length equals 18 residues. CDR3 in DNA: TGTGCCAGCAGTTTCACTAAGTTCGCGGACAGGGGACGCTATGGCTACACCTTC. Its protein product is CASSFTKFADRGRYGYTF.